This T cell receptor (beta chain) was recovered during a study of vaccination and CD4 T cells after COVID-19. Trimming removed 4 bases from V and 4 bases from J; junction bases left unmatched: 2. There are 14 residues in the CDR3. The V gene's germline CDR1 is SGHDT and CDR2 YYEEEE. An Oncomine TCR Beta short-read assay was used to sequence the DNA from cultured CD4+ T cells. MiXCR was run by TCRdb on the PCR reads, yielding one entry per CDR3 protein. Altogether approximately 4,600 distinct CDR3 sequences are present, approximately 45% being singletons, with the ten largest covering about 41%. With respect to this clonotype: Its cognate antigen is unknown.

The sample's treatment: roughly ten-day PBMC culture with coronavirus spike peptide pools or control peptides (ViraFEST assay). A half-volume replacement of the medium with fresh IL-2 medium was performed on days 3 and 7. The sequenced material came from CD4+ T cells from blood, cultured in vitro. This receptor was obtained from a human donor who had recovered from COVID-19. V is TRBV5-6 and J is TRBJ2-5; 12 bases match TRBD1. This CDR3 is CASSRDRGRETQYF. The CDR3 DNA sequence: TGTGCCAGCAGCAGGGACAGGGGGCGAGAGACCCAGTACTTC.